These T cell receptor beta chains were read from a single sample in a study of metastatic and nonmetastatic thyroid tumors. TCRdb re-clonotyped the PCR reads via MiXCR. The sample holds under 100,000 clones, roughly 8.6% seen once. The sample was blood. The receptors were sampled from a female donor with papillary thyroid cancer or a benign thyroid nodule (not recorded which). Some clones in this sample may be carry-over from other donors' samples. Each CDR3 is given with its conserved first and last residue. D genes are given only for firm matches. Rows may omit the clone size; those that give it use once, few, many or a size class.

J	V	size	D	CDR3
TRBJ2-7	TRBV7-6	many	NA	CASSLAGGQVSSYEQYF
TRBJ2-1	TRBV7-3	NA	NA	CASSPGGDNEQFF
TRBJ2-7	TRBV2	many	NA	CASTSRTYEQYF
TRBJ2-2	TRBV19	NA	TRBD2	CASSIGTSGGRGELFF
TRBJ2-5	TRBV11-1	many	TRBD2	CASSSLAGGPETQYF
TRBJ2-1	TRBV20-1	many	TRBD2	CSARDRGRDYEQFF
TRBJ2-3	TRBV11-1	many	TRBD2	CASSPGGGGADTQYF
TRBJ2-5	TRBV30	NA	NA	CAWNLKGLQETQHF
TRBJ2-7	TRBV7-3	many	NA	CASSLRAGGYHEQYF
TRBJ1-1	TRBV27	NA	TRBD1	CARTGSTEAFF
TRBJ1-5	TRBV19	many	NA	CASSYWGREPQHF
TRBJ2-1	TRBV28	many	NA	CASRSAGPYNEQFF
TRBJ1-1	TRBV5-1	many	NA	CASSLSGLNTEAFF
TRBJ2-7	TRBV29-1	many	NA	CSVNFGYSYEQYF
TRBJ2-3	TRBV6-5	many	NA	CASSYRYRDTQYF
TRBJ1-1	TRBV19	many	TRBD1	CASSPTQGGTEAFF
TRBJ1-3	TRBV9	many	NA	CASERNTIYF
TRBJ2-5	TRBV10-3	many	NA	CAISFEGETQYF
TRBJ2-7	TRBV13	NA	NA	CASSTLAVPYEQYF
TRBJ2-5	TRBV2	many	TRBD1	CASSEDRGHGETQYF
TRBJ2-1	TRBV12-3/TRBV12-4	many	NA	CASSFPETYNEQFF
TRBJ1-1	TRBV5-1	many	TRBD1	CASAVQGSSTEAFF
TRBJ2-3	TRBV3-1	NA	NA	CASSPGFSTDTQYF
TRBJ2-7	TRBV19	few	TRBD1	CASSIDIGTGSYEQYF
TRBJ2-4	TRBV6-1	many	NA	CASRDPQIAKNIQYF
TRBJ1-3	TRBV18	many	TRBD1	CASSPYSRDRGSGNTIYF
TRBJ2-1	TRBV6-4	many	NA	CASSDSGGGPLDEQFF
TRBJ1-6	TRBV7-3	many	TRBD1	CASSEGGTGVSPLHF
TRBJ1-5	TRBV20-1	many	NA	CSARDPGHSNQPQHF
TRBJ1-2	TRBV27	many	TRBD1	CASSLSGQGFLGYTF
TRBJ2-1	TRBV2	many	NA	CASRAGLPGPYNEQFF
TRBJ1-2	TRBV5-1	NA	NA	CASRSGHTTNYGYTF
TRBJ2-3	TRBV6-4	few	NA	CACSDSAGGPDTQYF
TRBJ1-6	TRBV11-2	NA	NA	CARSLAQYSPLHF